The clone carrying this TCR beta chain occurred once. Its specificity is unknown. This record belongs to a study of graft-versus-host responses after intestinal transplantation. Study-level information: Transplant recipients had multivisceral, liver-intestinal, or isolated intestinal grafts. Study-wide points: Investigators detected GvH clones in recipient marrow, with some emerging earlier in ileum or blood. Elevated graft-versus-host to host-versus-graft clonal ratios in allografts were recorded for patients with graft-donor T cell macrochimerism.

The V and J ends lost 3 bases and 4 bases respectively, with 6 bases between them. The CDR3 sequence is 12 residues long. Germline CDR1 is MDHEN and CDR2 is SYDVKM. Clones were read by immunoSEQ multiplex PCR, and TCRdb kept only the in-frame ones, dropping some. The table includes approximately 88,000 clones, about 95% detected once. The chain recombines TRBV28 with TRBJ1-2; a possible D gene is TRBD1 (5 bases). This TCR came from a human donor who was the organ donor for an intestinal transplant. The sample consisted of unstimulated CD4+ T cells sorted from spleen or lymph node cells, taken before transplant. The chain's CDR3 is CASSFQGYGYTF. CDR3 in DNA: TGTGCCAGCAGTTTCCAGGGCTATGGCTACACCTTC.